These 5 T cell receptor beta chains were sequenced from one sample in a study of identical twins. TCRdb independently ran MiXCR on the 5' RACE reads; one entry per CDR3 protein. In the table there are under 900,000 distinct CDR3 sequences, 12% of which are singletons. This same sample was also taken into another study, of yellow fever vaccine responses in identical twins.

Sequencing was performed on PBMCs. The receptor set was obtained from a woman younger than 30 in good health.

There are many counts of this clonotype. The chain carries TRBV12-3 or TRBV12-4 and TRBJ2-5; 10 bases map to TRBD1. V gave up 5 bases and J gave up 1 base; unmatched junction bases: 4. The CDR3 loop spans 15 amino acids. The CDR3 DNA is TGTGCCAGCAGTCCTGGGGACAGGGGCCAAGAGACCCAGTACTTC. Protein product: CASSPGDRGQETQYF.

The chain joins TRBV2 to TRBJ2-1; tentatively, D is TRBD1 (5 bases). In germline, CDR1 is SNHLY, CDR2 FYNNEI. With 1 base removed from V and 0 bases from J, the gap between germline ends came to 10 bases. The CDR3 totals 16 residues. The CDR3 region is CASSEDQGYSYNEQFF. The DNA for the CDR3 is TGTGCCAGCAGTGAAGATCAGGGCTACTCCTACAATGAGCAGTTCTTC.

The rearrangement uses TRBV11-2 and TRBJ1-2, with 8 bases identical to TRBD1. The CDR3 has 13 amino acids. V dropped 6 bases and J dropped 3; count of bases not matched to a gene: 3. The germline CDR1 and CDR2 sequences are SGHAT and FQNNGV. The CDR3 DNA sequence: TGTGCCAGCAGTTCACAGGGGGACTATGGCTACACCTTC. It translates to CASSSQGDYGYTF. Full variable domain (missing parts from reference TRBV11-2 and TRBJ1-2): EAGVAQSPRYKIIEKRQSVAFWCNPISGHATLYWYQQILGQGPKLLIQFQNNGVVDDSQLPKDRFSAERLKGVDSTLKIQPAKLEDSAVYLCASSSQGDYGYTFGSGTRLTVV.

This clonotype came up a few times. J is TRBJ1-1 and V is TRBV19, with D perhaps matching TRBD1 (6 bases). V was shortened by 8 bases and J by 1 base, with 11 bases between the two germline ends. The CDR3 has 13 amino acids. Germline V lookup: CDR1 LNHDA, CDR2 SQIVND (reference sequence). This CDR3 reads CASSGTPNTEAFF. The CDR3 region has the DNA TGTGCCAGTTCCGGGACACCGAACACTGAAGCTTTCTTT.

Many counts were recorded for this clonotype. The gene calls are TRBV5-6 and TRBJ2-3; D ambiguous. Trimming left V 4 bases short and J 5 bases short, with 11 bases between. The CDR3 is 13 residues long. Germline assignment: CDR1 SGHDT and CDR2 YYEEEE. CDR3 nucleotide sequence: TGTGCCAGCAGCCATCCTGGCGAAGATACGCAGTATTTT. Encoded protein: CASSHPGEDTQYF.